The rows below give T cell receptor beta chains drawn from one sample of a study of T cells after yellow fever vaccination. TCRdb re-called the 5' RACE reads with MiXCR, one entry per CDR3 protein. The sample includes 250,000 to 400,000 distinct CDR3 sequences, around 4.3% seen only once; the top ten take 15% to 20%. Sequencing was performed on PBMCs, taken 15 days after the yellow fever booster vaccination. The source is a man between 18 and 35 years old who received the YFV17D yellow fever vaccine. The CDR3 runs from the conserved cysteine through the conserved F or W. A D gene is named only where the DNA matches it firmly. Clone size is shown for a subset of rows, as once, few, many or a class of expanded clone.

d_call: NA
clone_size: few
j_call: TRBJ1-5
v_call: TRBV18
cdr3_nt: TGTGCCAGCTCACCCAGTGTCCAGGGAGGTCAGCCCCAGCATTTT
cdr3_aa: CASSPSVQGGQPQHF

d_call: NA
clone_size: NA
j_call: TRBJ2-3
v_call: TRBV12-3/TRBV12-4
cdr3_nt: TGTGCCAGCGGGGGGGGGGCCAGTAAGACAGATACGCAGTATTTT
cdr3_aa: CASGGGASKTDTQYF

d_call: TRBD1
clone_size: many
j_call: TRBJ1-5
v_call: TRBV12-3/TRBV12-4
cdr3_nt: TGTGCCAGCAGTAGAGGGGGCTGGAATCAGCCCCAGCATTTT
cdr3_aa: CASSRGGWNQPQHF

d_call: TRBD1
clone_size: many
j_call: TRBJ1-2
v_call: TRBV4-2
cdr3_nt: TGTGCCAGCAGCCGGGGGACAGGGAGGGACTATGGCTACACCTTC
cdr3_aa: CASSRGTGRDYGYTF

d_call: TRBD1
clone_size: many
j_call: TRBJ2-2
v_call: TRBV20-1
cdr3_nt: TGCAGTGCTGGAGGGGGTTTTGGACAGGGGGCAAGCACCGGGGAGCTGTTTTTT
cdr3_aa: CSAGGGFGQGASTGELFF

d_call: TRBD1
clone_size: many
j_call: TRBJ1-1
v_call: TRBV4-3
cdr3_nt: TGCGCCAGCAGCCATGAGCCGACAGGGGACACTGAAGCTTTCTTT
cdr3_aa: CASSHEPTGDTEAFF

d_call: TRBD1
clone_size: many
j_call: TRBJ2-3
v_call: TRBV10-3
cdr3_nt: TGTGCCATCAAAAAAGGGACAGGGGTTGGCACAGATACGCAGTATTTT
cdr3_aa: CAIKKGTGVGTDTQYF

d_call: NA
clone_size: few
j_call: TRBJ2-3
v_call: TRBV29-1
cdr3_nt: TGCAGCGTTGAAGTTCCGGGTCCGGATACGCAGTATTTT
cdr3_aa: CSVEVPGPDTQYF

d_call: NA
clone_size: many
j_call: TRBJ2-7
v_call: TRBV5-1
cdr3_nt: TGCGCCAGCCGCGCCCGTGAGCAGGAGTTCTACGAGCAGTACTTC
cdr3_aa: CASRAREQEFYEQYF

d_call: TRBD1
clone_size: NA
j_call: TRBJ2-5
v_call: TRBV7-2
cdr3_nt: TGTGCCAGCAGCTCCCCGGAACCGGGACAGGGAGGTAGCCAAGAGACCCAGTACTTC
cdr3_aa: CASSSPEPGQGGSQETQYF

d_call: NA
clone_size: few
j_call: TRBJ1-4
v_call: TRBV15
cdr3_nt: TGTGCCACCAGCAGAGATCAGGGGACCACTAATGAAAAACTGTTTTTT
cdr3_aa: CATSRDQGTTNEKLFF

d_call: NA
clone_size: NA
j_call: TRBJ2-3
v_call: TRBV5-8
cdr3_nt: TGTGCCAGCAGCTTGGTCGGTCCTTTTACCATACCAGATACGCAGTATTTT
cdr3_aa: CASSLVGPFTIPDTQYF

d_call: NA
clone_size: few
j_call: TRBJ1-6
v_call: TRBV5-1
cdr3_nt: TGCGCCAGCAGCCTGACAATGCCTAATTCACCCCTCCACTTT
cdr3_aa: CASSLTMPNSPLHF

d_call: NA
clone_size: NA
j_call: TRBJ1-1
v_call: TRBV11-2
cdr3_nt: TGTGCCAGCAGCCCGATCGGCGTACGGGGGCGAAGGGGAGAAGCTTTCTTT
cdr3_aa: CASSPIGVRGRRGEAFF

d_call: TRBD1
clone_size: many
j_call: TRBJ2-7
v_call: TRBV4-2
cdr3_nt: TGTGCCAGCAGCCAAGTGGCGACAGGGGGATCTTTGTACGAGCAGTACTTC
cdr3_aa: CASSQVATGGSLYEQYF

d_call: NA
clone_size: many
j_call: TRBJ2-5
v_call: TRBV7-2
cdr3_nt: TGTGCCAGCAGCATATCCGGGACGTCTCAAGAGACCCAGTACTTC
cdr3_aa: CASSISGTSQETQYF

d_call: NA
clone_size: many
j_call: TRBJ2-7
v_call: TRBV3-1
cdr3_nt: TGTGCCAGCAGCCAGGGACCGGGGTTCCTGCGCTACGAGCAGTACTTC
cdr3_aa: CASSQGPGFLRYEQYF

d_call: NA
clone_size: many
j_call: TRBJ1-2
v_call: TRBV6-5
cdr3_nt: TGTGCCAGCCTACCCGGCCTCTTTAACAACTATGGCTACACCTTC
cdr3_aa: CASLPGLFNNYGYTF

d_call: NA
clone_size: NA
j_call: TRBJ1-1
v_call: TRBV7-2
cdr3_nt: TGTGCCAGCAGCTTAGCGGGGGAAATTTTCTCTGAAGCTTTCTTT
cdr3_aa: CASSLAGEIFSEAFF

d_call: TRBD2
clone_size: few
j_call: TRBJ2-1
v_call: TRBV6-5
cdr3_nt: TGTGCCAGCAGTTACCTAGCGGGGGGTAACAATGAGCAGTTCTTC
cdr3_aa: CASSYLAGGNNEQFF

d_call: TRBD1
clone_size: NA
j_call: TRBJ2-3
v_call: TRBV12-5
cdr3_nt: TGTGCCAGTCTCTACCTTATACAGGGGTTCACCACAGATACGCAGTATTTT
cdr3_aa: CASLYLIQGFTTDTQYF

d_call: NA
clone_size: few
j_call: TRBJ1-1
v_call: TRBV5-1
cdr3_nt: TGCGCCAGCAGCTTGGGTGGCGGACCGAACACTGAAGCTTTCTTT
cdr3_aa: CASSLGGGPNTEAFF

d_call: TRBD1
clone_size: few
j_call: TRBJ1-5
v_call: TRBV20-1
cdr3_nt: TGCAGTGCTGGACGAGGGGGCTCGAGCAATCAGCCCCAGCATTTT
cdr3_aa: CSAGRGGSSNQPQHF

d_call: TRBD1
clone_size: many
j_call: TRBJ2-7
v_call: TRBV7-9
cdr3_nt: TGTGCCAGCACCAAACCAGGGACAGGGCCCTACGAGCAGTACTTC
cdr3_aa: CASTKPGTGPYEQYF

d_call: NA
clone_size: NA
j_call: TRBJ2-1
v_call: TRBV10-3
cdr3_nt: TGTGCCATCAGTGAAAGGGGCCAAGGAAACAATGAGCAGTTCTTC
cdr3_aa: CAISERGQGNNEQFF

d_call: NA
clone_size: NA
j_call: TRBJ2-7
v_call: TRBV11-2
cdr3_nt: TGTGCCAGCAGCTTAGGTTTGGGGGCTGACTACGAGCAGTACTTC
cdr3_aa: CASSLGLGADYEQYF

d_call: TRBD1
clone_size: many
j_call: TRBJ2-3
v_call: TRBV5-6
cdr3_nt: TGTGCCAGCAGCTACCAGGGGGACACAGATACGCAGTATTTT
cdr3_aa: CASSYQGDTDTQYF

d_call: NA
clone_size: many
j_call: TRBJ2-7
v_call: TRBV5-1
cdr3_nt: TGCGCCAGCAGCTTGGAATACGAGCAGTACTTC
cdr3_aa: CASSLEYEQYF

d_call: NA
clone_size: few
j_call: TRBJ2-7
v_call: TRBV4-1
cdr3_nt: TGCGCCAGCAGCCCCAAGATGGGGGCCGAGCAGTACTTC
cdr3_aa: CASSPKMGAEQYF

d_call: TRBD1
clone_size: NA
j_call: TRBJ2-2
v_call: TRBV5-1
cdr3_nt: TGCGCCAGCAGCCCAGGGGGCTGGGACACCGGGGAGCTGTTTTTT
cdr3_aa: CASSPGGWDTGELFF

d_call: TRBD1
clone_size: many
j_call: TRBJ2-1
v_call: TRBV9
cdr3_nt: TGTGCCAGCAGCGCTGGACAGGGGGCAGGTAGGGAGCAGTTCTTC
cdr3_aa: CASSAGQGAGREQFF

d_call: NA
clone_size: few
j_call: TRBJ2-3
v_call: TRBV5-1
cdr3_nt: TGCGCCAGCAACGAGGGGGGCACAGATACGCAGTATTTT
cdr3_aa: CASNEGGTDTQYF

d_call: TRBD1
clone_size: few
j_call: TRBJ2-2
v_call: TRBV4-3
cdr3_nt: TGCGCCAGCAGCCACCTCGACAGGGCGAACACCGGGGAGCTGTTTTTT
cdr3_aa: CASSHLDRANTGELFF

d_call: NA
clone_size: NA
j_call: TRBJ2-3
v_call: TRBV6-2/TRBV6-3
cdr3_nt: TGTGCCAGCAGTTACAAGGCGGGACCCACAGATACGCAGTATTTT
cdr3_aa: CASSYKAGPTDTQYF

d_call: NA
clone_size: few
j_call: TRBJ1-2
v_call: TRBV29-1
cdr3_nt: TGCAGCGTTGATTTTGGTGCAGGGGTAGATGGCTACACCTTC
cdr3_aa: CSVDFGAGVDGYTF